The 18 T cell receptor beta chains below come from one sample, sequenced in a study of Graves' ophthalmopathy and Graves' hyperthyroidism. The sequenced template was RNA, covering the TCR beta CDR3 region. The library came from an HTBI-primed first-round RT-PCR and a second-round multiplex PCR. TCRdb redid the calling of the multiplex PCR reads with MiXCR, one entry per CDR3 protein. The profile shows roughly 400,000 distinct CDR3 sequences, about a sixth of them singletons. Sequencing was done on a sample of peripheral blood. The source is a young woman with Graves' ophthalmopathy.

This clonotype was counted at least ten times. The chain joins TRBV30 to TRBJ1-2; weak D call: TRBD1 (6 bases). The germline V gene has CDR1 GTSNPN and CDR2 SVGIG (reference sequence). V was shortened by 4 bases and J by 7 bases, with 13 bases between the two germline ends. This CDR3 region has 12 residues. The CDR3 nucleotides read TGTGCCTGGATTGCGGGGGGCTTTGGCTACACCTTC. Protein: CAWIAGGFGYTF. Supplemented by reference TRBV30 and TRBJ1-2, the full variable domain reads SQTIHQWPATLVQPVGSPLSLECTVEGTSNPNLYWYRQAAGRGLQLLFYSVGIGQISSEVPQNLSASRPQDRQFILSSKKLLLSDSGFYLCAWIAGGFGYTFGSGTRLTVV.

This chain links TRBV11-2 with TRBJ2-7; D ambiguous. The V end was cut by 2 bases, the J end by 5 bases, with 13 bases between. The CDR3 has 14 residues. Germline lookup yields CDR1 SGHAT and CDR2 FQNNGV. The CDR3 DNA reads as TGTGCCAGCAGCTTATGGGAACGTTCTAACGAGCAGTACTTC. It codes for CASSLWERSNEQYF.

This clonotype was observed a few times. The gene calls are TRBV28 and TRBJ2-2, with 9 bases that match TRBD2. J lost 4 bases, V lost 6 bases, and 9 bases had no gene match. Germline V gene lookup returns CDR1 MDHEN and CDR2 SYDVKM. The CDR3 consists of 16 residues. In nucleotides, the CDR3 is TGTGCCAGCAGCCCCCGGGGCGGGAGGGGCACCGGGGAGCTGTTTTTT. Its translation is CASSPRGGRGTGELFF.

At least ten counts were recorded for this clonotype. This may be a read error, as it is one base from a much larger clone. V usage is TRBV12-5 and J usage is TRBJ2-5; D is undetermined. V dropped 5 bases and J dropped 5 bases, with 9 bases sitting between them. This CDR3 has 12 residues. Per germline, CDR1 LGHNT and CDR2 FRNRAP. CDR3 loop: CASGMGLETQYF. The CDR3 DNA reads TGTGCTAGTGGTATGGGTTTGGAGACCCAGTACTTC. The whole variable domain, filled in from reference TRBV12-5 and TRBJ2-5, reads DARVTQTPRHKVTEMGQEVTMRCQPILGHNTVFWYRQTMMQGLELLAYFRNRAPLDDSGMPKDRFSAEMPDATLATLKIQPSEPRDSAVYFCASGMGLETQYFGPGTRLLVL.

This clonotype was counted at least ten times. The chain links TRBV4-3 to TRBJ1-2; D may be TRBD1 (5 bases). Trimming pared 0 bases from V and 11 bases from J, leaving 13 bases between. CDR1 and CDR2 from the germline V gene are LGHNA and YSLEER. The CDR3 spans 13 residues. Written as DNA, the CDR3 is TGCGCCAGCAGCCAAGAAAGAGGAGGGACTTACACCTTC. The encoded protein is CASSQERGGTYTF.

This clonotype was observed at least ten times. The CDR3 here is CASSSPGLLAGGPYEQYF. The DNA of the CDR3 is TGTGCCAGCAGTTCCCCCGGGTTACTAGCGGGAGGCCCCTACGAGCAGTACTTC. The chain joins TRBV28 to TRBJ2-7; TRBD2 matches at 12 bases. Germline V CDR1 and CDR2: MDHEN, SYDVKM. Losses at the gene ends were 4 bases for V and 2 bases for J; bases not matched to a gene: 12. The CDR3 is 18 amino acids.

This clonotype was found many times. J is TRBJ1-1 and V is TRBV9; 10 nucleotides match TRBD1. CDR3 length: 15 residues. CDR1 SGDLS and CDR2 YYNGEE come from the germline V gene. V lost 0 bases, J lost 4 bases, and 3 bases stayed unmatched. This chain's CDR3 is CASSVAGTGVTEAFF. CDR3 coding DNA: TGTGCCAGCAGCGTAGCTGGGACAGGGGTCACTGAAGCTTTCTTT.

In its sample, this clonotype was seen many times. V is TRBV12-5 and J is TRBJ1-3, with unresolved D. The CDR3 extends over 14 amino acids. V lost 8 bases and J lost 3, with 14 bases in between. Germline V gene lookup returns CDR1 LGHNT and CDR2 FRNRAP. The CDR3 DNA reads as TGTGCTAGTTCCTCCGGGTCCATTGGAAACACCATATATTTT. Protein: CASSSGSIGNTIYF.

This clonotype was observed at least ten times. The chain uses TRBV10-3 and TRBJ2-2; D is possibly TRBD1 (6 bases). CDR3 length equals 14 residues. V lost 11 bases to trimming and J lost 2 bases, with 15 bases between them. Germline CDR1 ENHRY, CDR2 SYGVKD. CDR3 residues: CASMGTLNTGELFF. CDR3 bases: TGTGCCTCGATGGGGACACTAAACACCGGGGAGCTGTTTTTT.

The sample holds many counts of this clonotype. This chain uses TRBV27 with TRBJ2-2; D is ambiguous. Trimming stripped 5 bases from V and 6 bases from J, with 13 bases between. Germline CDR1 and CDR2: MNHEY and SMNVEV (reference sequence). The CDR3 has 14 residues. As DNA, the CDR3 is TGTGCCAGCAGTCTACGTTTGGGGTCCGGGGAGCTGTTTTTT. Residues: CASSLRLGSGELFF.

This rearrangement joins TRBV7-9 to TRBJ2-5; 13 bases fit TRBD2. The CDR3 totals 16 residues. Germline CDR1 and CDR2: SEHNR and FQNEAQ (reference sequence). The V gene end was trimmed by 5 bases and the J gene end by 0 bases; junction bases not matched to a gene: 3. CDR3: CASSAGLAGDQETQYF. In DNA, the CDR3 is TGTGCCAGCAGCGCCGGACTAGCGGGGGACCAAGAGACCCAGTACTTC.

This rearrangement joins TRBV12-3 or TRBV12-4 to TRBJ1-1; D call uncertain. The V gene lost 5 bases and the J gene lost 7 bases, with 8 bases spanning the gap. This CDR3 comprises 11 residues. The chain's CDR3 is CASSRTDEAFF. The CDR3 nucleotides are TGTGCCAGCAGTCGGACGGATGAAGCTTTCTTT.

This clonotype occurred many times. The chain combines TRBV5-6 with TRBJ1-1, with D possibly being TRBD1 (5 bases). Trimming removed 4 bases from V and 0 bases from J, with 25 bases in between. Germline CDR1 and CDR2: SGHDT and YYEEEE. CDR3 size: 19 residues. The CDR3 loop reads CASSVGSVPGRGMNTEAFF. The DNA for the CDR3 is TGTGCCAGCAGCGTCGGATCAGTCCCGGGCCGGGGGATGAACACTGAAGCTTTCTTT.

This clonotype was seen at least ten times. The rearrangement links TRBV6-5 to TRBJ2-5; D perhaps matches TRBD2 (6 bases). V gave up 2 bases and J gave up 5 bases, with 24 bases separating them. CDR1 is MNHEY, CDR2 SVGAGI, per germline. The CDR3 loop spans 18 amino acids. CDR3 bases: TGTGCCAGCAGTTACCGAAGTGGGAAAGTCCGGGAGTTGGAGACCCAGTACTTC. This encodes CASSYRSGKVRELETQYF.

Many counts were recorded for this clonotype. V gene TRBV24-1 combines with J gene TRBJ2-4; D is perhaps TRBD2 (5 bases). V gave up 8 bases and J gave up 1 base, with 14 bases separating them. Germline CDR1 reads KGHDR; CDR2 reads SFDVKD. CDR3 length equals 15 residues. CDR3 protein: CATTTTGEAKNIQYF. The CDR3 nucleotides read TGTGCCACCACTACTACCGGGGAGGCCAAAAACATTCAGTACTTC.

This clonotype has at least ten counts. This rearrangement joins TRBV9 to TRBJ2-2, with TRBD2 as a possible D gene (5 bases). The CDR3 extends over 14 amino acids. V was pared by 0 bases and J by 7 bases, with 10 bases between. CDR1 and CDR2 from the germline V gene are SGDLS and YYNGEE. CDR3 sequence: CASSVENGGGELFF. CDR3 DNA sequence: TGTGCCAGCAGCGTAGAAAACGGAGGCGGGGAGCTGTTTTTT.

The table lists this clonotype with a count of one. The genes are TRBV7-2 and TRBJ2-7; D is unresolved. Germline CDR1 is SGHTA and CDR2 is FQGNSA. V lost 1 base and J lost 5, with 12 bases in between. This CDR3 spans 14 amino acids. In DNA, the CDR3 is TGTGCCAGCAGCTTAGGCAGTAGGATGAACGAGCAGTACTTC. Protein sequence: CASSLGSRMNEQYF.

This clonotype has ten or more counts. The J gene is TRBJ1-5, the V gene TRBV9, with a weak D call TRBD1 (6 bases). Trimming took off 3 bases at V and 4 bases at J, with 11 bases between the two ends. The length of the CDR3 is 14 residues. CDR1 is SGDLS and CDR2 is YYNGEE in the germline V gene. This chain's CDR3 is CASSEQGINQPQHF. CDR3 DNA: TGTGCCAGCAGCGAACAGGGCATAAATCAGCCCCAGCATTTT.